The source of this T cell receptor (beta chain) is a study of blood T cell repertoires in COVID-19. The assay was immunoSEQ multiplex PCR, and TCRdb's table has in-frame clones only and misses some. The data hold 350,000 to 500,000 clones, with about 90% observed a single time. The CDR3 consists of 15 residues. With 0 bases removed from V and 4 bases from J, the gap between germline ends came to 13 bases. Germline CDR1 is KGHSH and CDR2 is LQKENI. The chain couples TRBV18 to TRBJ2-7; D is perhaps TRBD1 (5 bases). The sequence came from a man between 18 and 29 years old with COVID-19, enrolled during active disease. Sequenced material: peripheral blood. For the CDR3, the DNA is TGTGCCAGCTCACCACCAGTTGCCAGGGTGTACGAGCAGTACTTC. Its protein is CASSPPVARVYEQYF. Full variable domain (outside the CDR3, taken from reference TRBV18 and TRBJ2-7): NAGVMQNPRHLVRRRGQEARLRCSPMKGHSHVYWYRQLPEEGLKFMVYLQKENIIDESGMPKERFSAEFPKEGPSILRIQQVVRGDSAAYFCASSPPVARVYEQYFGPGTRLTVT.